This TCR beta chain was identified in a study of blood T cell repertoires in COVID-19. Background on the study: Material from acute and convalescent COVID-19 was sourced from the United States, Italy and Spain. Nucleic acid was either cDNA or gDNA, and it came from T cells, B-cell-depleted T cells, or PBMCs.

The length of the CDR3 is 12 residues. Per germline, CDR1 SQVTM and CDR2 ANQGSEA. V was pared by 4 bases and J by 5 bases, with 11 bases between. As handled by the study authors: Amplified reference gene primers provided the basis for estimating nucleated cell counts. Method: immunoSEQ multiplex PCR; TCRdb's copy keeps in-frame clones and lacks some. V, J and clone size derive from that table, while D and trimming were established from the DNA sequence. Of roughly 200,000 clones in the sample, around 89% were seen once. The chain combines TRBV29-1 with TRBJ2-5; a weak D match, TRBD2 (6 bases). What was sequenced was peripheral blood. The TCR originated in a middle-aged man with acute or convalescent COVID-19. The CDR3 reads CSVGLGQETQYF. The CDR3 DNA reads as TGCAGCGTTGGACTAGGTCAGGAGACCCAGTACTTC.